The 7 T cell receptor beta chains reported below all come from one sample, sequenced in a study of cytomegalovirus exposure and HLA in healthy donors. The method was immunoSEQ multiplex PCR; TCRdb's version includes in-frame clones alone and lacks a portion of them. The table lists roughly 150,000 clones, around 88% of them singletons. The sample was PBMCs. These TCRs come from a woman aged 18-35 years in good health and CMV-seronegative.

The V call is TRBV5-1, the J call TRBJ2-2; D not resolved. CDR1 and CDR2 (germline): SGHRS, YFSETQ. This CDR3 contains 17 residues. Trimming shortened V by 0 bases and J by 1 base, and 13 bases separated the two germline ends. CDR3 DNA: TGCGCCAGCAGCTTGGGACTTTTTGATGGGAACACCGGGGAGCTGTTTTTT. Amino acids: CASSLGLFDGNTGELFF. Drawing the rest from reference TRBV5-1 and TRBJ2-2, the complete variable domain is KAGVTQTPRYLIKTRGQQVTLSCSPISGHRSVSWYQQTPGQGLQFLFEYFSETQRNKGNFPGRFSGRQFSNSRSEMNVSTLELGDSALYLCASSLGLFDGNTGELFFGEGSRLTVL.

V and J are TRBV7-2 and TRBJ2-7, with D perhaps matching TRBD2 (5 bases). With 8 bases removed from V and 6 bases from J, the gap between germline ends came to 14 bases. This CDR3 is 12 amino acids long. Germline-derived CDR1 and CDR2 are SGHTA and FQGNSA. The CDR3 here is CASGTQRSEQYF. CDR3 sequence (DNA): TGTGCCAGCGGCACCCAGCGGTCCGAGCAGTACTTC.

The CDR3 sequence: CASSGTLGTQETQYF. The CDR3 nucleotides are TGTGCCAGCAGCGGGACTCTGGGGACTCAAGAGACCCAGTACTTC. The V call is TRBV7-9, the J call TRBJ2-5; a weak D match, TRBD2 (6 bases). The V gene's germline CDR1 is SEHNR and CDR2 FQNEAQ (reference sequence). CDR3 size: 15 residues. V lost 5 bases and J lost 2, with 15 bases in between.

V and J are TRBV30 and TRBJ1-2; D not resolved. CDR1 and CDR2 from the germline V gene are GTSNPN and SVGIG (reference sequence). The CDR3 is made up of 13 amino acids. Trimming removed 0 bases at V and 6 bases at J, with 11 bases between. This chain's CDR3 is CAWSVTGRNGYTF. The CDR3 nucleotides are TGTGCCTGGAGTGTAACCGGGAGGAATGGCTACACCTTC.

The J gene is TRBJ1-1, the V gene TRBV21-1; the D call TRBD1 from the table was never checked on the DNA. TRBV21-1 is assigned pseudogene status. The length of the CDR3 is 17 residues. CDR3 sequence: CASSKRQSHPPVHPAFF. Here the CDR3 DNA reads TGTGCCAGCAGCAAACGACAGTCCCATCCTCCCGTCCATCCAGCTTTCTTT.

The chain is built from TRBV7-2 and TRBJ1-1; maybe TRBD1 (6 bases). This CDR3 spans 14 amino acids. V was trimmed by 6 bases and J by 1 base, leaving 12 bases between them. The germline gives CDR1 SGHTA, CDR2 FQGNSA. The CDR3 DNA reads TGTGCCAGCAGGGGGTCACAGGGGAACACTGAAGCTTTCTTT. It translates to CASRGSQGNTEAFF.

The chain is built from TRBV29-1 and TRBJ2-7; D remains unclear. The CDR3 totals 12 residues. V was cut by 3 bases and J by 1 base, with 7 bases left in between. In germline, CDR1 is SQVTM, CDR2 ANQGSEA. CDR3 sequence reads: CSVDFYSYEQYF. The CDR3 coding sequence is TGCAGCGTTGATTTTTATTCCTACGAGCAGTACTTC.